A selection of T cell receptor beta chains follows, all from one sample in a study of T cells after yellow fever vaccination. TCRdb reanalysed the 5' RACE reads using MiXCR and keeps one entry per CDR3 protein. The sample includes about 260,000 distinct CDR3 sequences, around 5.3% of them seen just once. Sequencing was performed on CD4+ T cells sorted from PBMCs, taken on the day of the yellow fever booster vaccination. These receptors were taken from a man aged 18 to 29 who received the YFV17D yellow fever vaccine. CDR3s include the opening cysteine and the closing phenylalanine or tryptophan. Each record gives: J gene, clone size, V gene, D gene, CDR3 DNA, CDR3 protein. D genes are given only for firm matches. Clone size is stated in some rows and not others, as once, few, many or a class when expanded.

>TRBJ1-2|NA|TRBV20-1|NA
TGCAGTGCTATAGGGTCGGGGGGGAATGGCTACACCTTC
CSAIGSGGNGYTF
>TRBJ2-7|few|TRBV6-2/TRBV6-3|NA
TGTGCCAGCAGTAACGTCCGGGGCTCCTACGAGCAGTACTTC
CASSNVRGSYEQYF
>TRBJ1-1|NA|TRBV3-1|NA
TGTGCCAGCAGCCATTTTACTGGTGGGAACACTGAAGCTTTCTTT
CASSHFTGGNTEAFF
>TRBJ2-1|few|TRBV6-2/TRBV6-3|NA
TGTGCCAGCAGAGCCAGTTCCTACAATGAGCAGTTCTTC
CASRASSYNEQFF
>TRBJ2-3|few|TRBV7-2|NA
TGTGCCAGCAAAAGACAGAGCACAGATACGCAGTATTTT
CASKRQSTDTQYF
>TRBJ2-3|many|TRBV7-9|TRBD2
TGTGCCAGCAGCCTACGACTAGCGGGGGCCGCCCCGCCGTATTTT
CASSLRLAGAAPPYF
>TRBJ1-5|NA|TRBV7-2|TRBD1
TGTGCCAGCACCAGGACAGGCGGCAATCAGCCCCAGCATTTT
CASTRTGGNQPQHF
>TRBJ1-1|NA|TRBV20-1|TRBD1
TGCAGTGCGAAACATGGGACAGGGAAATCTGAAGCTTTCTTT
CSAKHGTGKSEAFF
>TRBJ1-1|NA|TRBV29-1|TRBD1
TGCAGCGTTTACAGGGGAGGTACTGAAGCTTTCTTT
CSVYRGGTEAFF
>TRBJ2-3|few|TRBV7-9|TRBD2
TGTGCCAGCGAACGAGCGGGGGGGCGGACAGATACGCAGTATTTT
CASERAGGRTDTQYF
>TRBJ2-5|NA|TRBV7-6|TRBD2
TGTGCCAGCAGCCGAAGGGATGGTAGCGGGGGGCGGGAGACCCAGTACTTC
CASSRRDGSGGRETQYF
>TRBJ2-5|few|TRBV7-6|NA
TGTGCCAGCAGCTTAGATTACCGAGGGGCCGAACAAGAGACCCAGTACTTC
CASSLDYRGAEQETQYF
>TRBJ1-6|few|TRBV5-6|NA
TGTGCCAGCAGCGGGACACGGTGGTCACCCCTCCACTTT
CASSGTRWSPLHF
>TRBJ1-1|NA|TRBV12-3/TRBV12-4|NA
TGTGCCAGCAGTTTAAACGGACGTTTGAACACTGAAGCTTTCTTT
CASSLNGRLNTEAFF
>TRBJ1-2|few|TRBV5-6|TRBD1
TGTGCCAGCAAATTCTCCCCCGGGACAGGGGTCTATGGCTACACCTTC
CASKFSPGTGVYGYTF
>TRBJ1-2|NA|TRBV6-5|NA
TGTGCCAGCAGTTACACCTCTCAGGCGGGTCAGGGCAATGGCTACACCTTC
CASSYTSQAGQGNGYTF
>TRBJ1-2|NA|TRBV20-1|TRBD1
TGCAGTGCTACAGGGGGCTCTTTCGGCTACACCTTC
CSATGGSFGYTF
>TRBJ1-5|many|TRBV28|TRBD1
TGTGCCAGCACCCGGGACAGGCGCCTTAGTTATCAGCCCCAGCATTTT
CASTRDRRLSYQPQHF
>TRBJ2-1|NA|TRBV7-8|TRBD2
TGTGCCAGCAGCTCACCCCCGGGGCGAGCGGGGGGAAGCTACAATGAGCAGTTCTTC
CASSSPPGRAGGSYNEQFF
>TRBJ2-5|few|TRBV2|NA
TGTGCCAGCAGCAAAGACGTGGGGGAGACCCAGTACTTC
CASSKDVGETQYF
>TRBJ2-5|few|TRBV12-3/TRBV12-4|TRBD2
TGTGCCAGCAGTGGCAGCGGGGGGCAGACCCAGTACTTC
CASSGSGGQTQYF
>TRBJ2-7|few|TRBV3-1|NA
TGTGCCAGCAGCCTAACTACGGCCCACGAGCAGTACTTC
CASSLTTAHEQYF
>TRBJ2-7|NA|TRBV20-1|NA
TGCAGTGCTAGAGGCTTAGGGGACACCAAAGCAAGCTACGAGCAGTACTTC
CSARGLGDTKASYEQYF
>TRBJ1-1|NA|TRBV12-3/TRBV12-4|TRBD1
TGTGCCAGCAGTTTCCGGGACAGGGGAGTGGGTTTCTTT
CASSFRDRGVGFF
>TRBJ2-5|NA|TRBV24-1|NA
TGTGCCACCAGTGGCCCGGGGGCTTTAGAAGAGACCCAGTACTTC
CATSGPGALEETQYF
>TRBJ2-1|many|TRBV19|NA
TGTGCCAGTAGTATGTGGTCAGGAGGTAACAATGAGCAGTTCTTC
CASSMWSGGNNEQFF
>TRBJ2-2|NA|TRBV18|NA
TGTGCCAGCTCTCCAAACGGGGAGACTACCGGGGAGCTGTTTTTT
CASSPNGETTGELFF
>TRBJ2-7|few|TRBV5-1|TRBD1
TGCGCCAGCATCGACAGGGGCTACGAGCAGTACTTC
CASIDRGYEQYF
>TRBJ1-6|NA|TRBV6-8|NA
TGTGCCAGCATCCCTCGGGTATCTGCCGGCCATTCACCCCTCCACTTT
CASIPRVSAGHSPLHF
>TRBJ1-1|NA|TRBV3-1|TRBD1
TGTGCCAGCAGCCAAGTGGACAGGGGAAAAGAAGCTTTCTTT
CASSQVDRGKEAFF
>TRBJ2-3|NA|TRBV4-3|NA
TGCGCCAGCAGCCAAGTATGGGGTCTGGCGTCGGGCACAGATACGCAGTATTTT
CASSQVWGLASGTDTQYF
>TRBJ1-5|many|TRBV12-3/TRBV12-4|NA
TGTGCCAGCAGTTGGGCATACGGAAACAATCAGCCCCAGCATTTT
CASSWAYGNNQPQHF
>TRBJ2-2|many|TRBV4-1|NA
TGCGCCAGCAGCCTCTATCCGAACACCGGGGAGCTGTTTTTT
CASSLYPNTGELFF
>TRBJ2-1|many|TRBV6-6|TRBD1
TGTGCCATCTCAAGGGGGACAGGGGGCGGGAATGAGCAGTTCTTC
CAISRGTGGGNEQFF
>TRBJ1-1|many|TRBV10-3|NA
TGTGCCATCAGTGGGCAGAGGGGTGAAGCTTTCTTT
CAISGQRGEAFF
>TRBJ1-2|many|TRBV12-3/TRBV12-4|TRBD1
TGTGCCAGCAGTACCGGACAGGGAGGCGGCACCTTC
CASSTGQGGGTF
>TRBJ2-1|many|TRBV7-2|TRBD2
TGTGCCAGTAGCGGGGGCCCCTACAATGAGCAGTTCTTC
CASSGGPYNEQFF
>TRBJ2-5|NA|TRBV5-4|NA
TGTGCCAGCAGCCTGAGCCGGCAAACCGGGAAAGAGACCCAGTACTTC
CASSLSRQTGKETQYF
>TRBJ2-1|few|TRBV7-2|TRBD2
TGTGCCAGCAGCTTGGCGGGGGGGCCGGTAGATGAGCAGTTCTTC
CASSLAGGPVDEQFF
>TRBJ2-2|NA|TRBV7-6|NA
TGTGCCAGCAGCTTAGGACGTCGGGGCGGGGAGCTGTTTTTT
CASSLGRRGGELFF
>TRBJ2-7|NA|TRBV7-9|NA
TGTGCCAGCAGCACCTTGTCGGGAAGTTACTACGAGCAGTACTTC
CASSTLSGSYYEQYF
>TRBJ1-6|many|TRBV4-1|NA
TGCGCCAGCAGCCAAGAACCATCGGGGTATTCACCCCTCCACTTT
CASSQEPSGYSPLHF
>TRBJ2-5|many|TRBV7-7|NA
TGTGCCAGCAGCCAACAGGGTCTTGAGACCCAGTACTTC
CASSQQGLETQYF
>TRBJ1-4|many|TRBV27|NA
TGTGCCAGCAGCCCCGTTTGGGCAACTAATGAAAAACTGTTTTTT
CASSPVWATNEKLFF
>TRBJ2-3|NA|TRBV5-1|TRBD2
TGCGCCAGTGCCCCGGGACTAGCGGGGGCGTACACAGATACGCAGTATTTT
CASAPGLAGAYTDTQYF
>TRBJ1-1|many|TRBV5-6|TRBD1
TGTGCCAGCAGCTTGATTGACAGGGTTAACACTGAAGCTTTCTTT
CASSLIDRVNTEAFF
>TRBJ2-7|NA|TRBV4-3|NA
TGCGCCAGCAGCCAAGATCGGTGGGGCCGACCTACGAGCACGTACTTC
CASSQDRWGRPTSTYF